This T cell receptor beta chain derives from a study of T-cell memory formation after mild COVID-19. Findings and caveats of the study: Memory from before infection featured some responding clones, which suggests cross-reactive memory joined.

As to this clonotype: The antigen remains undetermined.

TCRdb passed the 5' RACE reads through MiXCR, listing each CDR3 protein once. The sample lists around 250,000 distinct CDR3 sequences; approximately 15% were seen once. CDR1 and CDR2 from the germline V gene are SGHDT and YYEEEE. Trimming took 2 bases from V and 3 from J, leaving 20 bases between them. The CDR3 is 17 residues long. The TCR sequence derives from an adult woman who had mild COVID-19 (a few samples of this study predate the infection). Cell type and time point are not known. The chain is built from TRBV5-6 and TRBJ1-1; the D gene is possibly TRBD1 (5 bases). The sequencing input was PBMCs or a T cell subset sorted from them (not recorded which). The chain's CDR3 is CASSFPKGSRGDTEAFF. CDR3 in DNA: TGTGCCAGCAGCTTTCCTAAGGGCAGCCGGGGGGACACTGAAGCTTTCTTT.